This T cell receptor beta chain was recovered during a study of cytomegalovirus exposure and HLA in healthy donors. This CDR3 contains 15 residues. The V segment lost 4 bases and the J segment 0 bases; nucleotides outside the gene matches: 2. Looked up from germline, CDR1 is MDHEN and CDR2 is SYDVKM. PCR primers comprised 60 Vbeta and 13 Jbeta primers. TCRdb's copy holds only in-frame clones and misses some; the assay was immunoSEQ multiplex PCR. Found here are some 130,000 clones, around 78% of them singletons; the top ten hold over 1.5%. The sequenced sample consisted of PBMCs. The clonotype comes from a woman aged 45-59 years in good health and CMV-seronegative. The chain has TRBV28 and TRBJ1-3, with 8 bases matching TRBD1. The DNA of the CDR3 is TGTGCCAGCAGTTCGGGACAGGCCTCTGGAAACACCATATATTTT. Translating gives CASSSGQASGNTIYF.